Each of the 6 T cell receptor beta chains below was sequenced from the same sample in a study of T cells after yellow fever vaccination. One entry per CDR3 protein results from TCRdb running MiXCR on the 5' RACE reads. The table includes around 67,000 distinct CDR3 sequences, approximately 6.9% detected once. Specimen: CD8+ T cells sorted from PBMCs, collected around 5 days after the first yellow fever vaccination. These receptor sequences come from a man aged 18 to 29 who received the YFV17D yellow fever vaccine.

This clonotype was observed a handful of times. The J gene is TRBJ2-3, the V gene TRBV11-2, with D possibly being TRBD2 (6 bases). This CDR3 comprises 16 residues. V was pared by 3 bases and J by 9 bases, with 22 bases between. The germline V gene has CDR1 SGHAT and CDR2 FQNNGV. The DNA of the CDR3 is TGTGCCAGCAGCTTCAAATCTCTGGGCCCGGAGGGGACGCAGTATTTT. Its protein is CASSFKSLGPEGTQYF.

The chain carries TRBV28 and TRBJ2-1; D gene uncertain. CDR1 MDHEN and CDR2 SYDVKM come from the germline V gene. Trimming left V 7 bases short and J 6 bases short, with 7 bases between. The CDR3 length is 11 residues. The CDR3 DNA is TGTGCCAGCAAATGGGGCAATGAGCAGTTCTTC. This codes for CASKWGNEQFF. Combining the CDR3 with reference TRBV28 and TRBJ2-1 gives the whole variable domain DVKVTQSSRYLVKRTGEKVFLECVQDMDHENMFWYRQDPGLGLRLIYFSYDVKMKEKGDIPEGYSVSREKKERFSLILESASTNQTSMYLCASKWGNEQFFGPGTRLTVL.

This clonotype has a count of ten or more. The chain uses TRBV5-5 and TRBJ1-2; D gene uncertain. This CDR3 comprises 12 residues. Trimming shortened V by 4 bases and J by 4 bases, and 8 bases separated the two germline ends. Per the germline V gene, CDR1 is SGHKS and CDR2 is YYEKEE (reference sequence). The CDR3 region is CASSPDRYGYTF. The CDR3 DNA is TGTGCCAGCAGCCCCGATCGCTATGGCTACACCTTC.

Ten or more counts support this clonotype. The chain uses TRBV4-1 and TRBJ2-1; 7 positions match TRBD1. The CDR3 loop spans 13 amino acids. The V segment lost 4 bases and the J segment 14 bases; nucleotides outside the gene matches: 11. Germline CDR1 MGHRA, CDR2 YSYEKL. The CDR3 bases are TGCGCCAGCAGCCCCTTAGGAGTGACAGGGAAGTTCTTC. It codes for CASSPLGVTGKFF.

In its sample, this clonotype was seen a few times. This chain joins TRBV11-2 and TRBJ2-6; D uncertain. The CDR3 sequence is 15 residues long. Germline CDR1 SGHAT, CDR2 FQNNGV. Trimming removed 1 base at V and 3 bases at J, with 7 bases between. CDR3 sequence reads: CASSLGEVGANVLTF. The DNA for the CDR3 is TGTGCCAGCAGCTTAGGCGAGGTTGGGGCCAACGTCCTGACTTTC.

This clonotype was recorded many times. The chain joins TRBV5-1 to TRBJ2-1; 8 bases map to TRBD2. This CDR3 has 17 amino acids. The ends lost 4 bases at V and 6 bases at J; junction bases unmatched: 15. Germline values: CDR1 SGHRS, CDR2 YFSETQ. DNA of the CDR3: TGCGCCAGCAGCCCTAGTTTTAGCGGGGAGCCGGCCAATGAGCAGTTCTTC. Translating gives CASSPSFSGEPANEQFF.